This T cell receptor beta chain emerged from a study of blood T cell repertoires in COVID-19. With V trimmed by 7 bases and J by 1 base, 6 bases remained unmatched. Germline V gives CDR1 MDHEN, CDR2 SYDVKM. CDR3 length: 16 amino acids. Produced via immunoSEQ multiplex PCR; TCRdb's table is partial and in-frame only. The data contain approximately 170,000 clones, roughly 88% of them singletons. Specimen: peripheral blood. The sequence was collected from an older man with COVID-19, enrolled during active disease. The V and J genes are TRBV28 and TRBJ1-5; TRBD1 matches at 11 bases. CDR3 nucleotides: TGTGCCAGCACCTTCGGGGACAGGGGGAGCAATCAGCCCCAGCATTTT. It is translated as CASTFGDRGSNQPQHF.